The present T cell receptor beta chain was sequenced within a study of technical replicates of blood from a handful of donors. Only in-frame clones appear in the TCRdb table, and some are missing; sequencing was by immunoSEQ multiplex PCR. The data show almost 85,000 clones, approximately 97% seen once. Deletions cut 0 bases from V and 3 bases from J, with 5 bases between. CDR1 SGHVS and CDR2 FNYEAQ come from the germline V gene. The CDR3 length is 13 residues. J is TRBJ1-2 and V is TRBV7-6; TRBD1 might be the D (5 bases). The clonotype comes from a human donor in good health. The sequenced material came from T cells isolated from PBMCs. The CDR3 sequence is CASSLAQDYGYTF. CDR3 coding DNA: TGTGCCAGCAGCTTAGCACAGGACTATGGCTACACCTTC. The full variable domain, rest sourced from reference TRBV7-6 and TRBJ1-2, is GAGVSQSPRYKVTKRGQDVALRCDPISGHVSLYWYRQALGQGPEFLTYFNYEAQQDKSGLPNDRFSAERPEGSISTLTIQRTEQRDSAMYRCASSLAQDYGYTFGSGTRLTVV.